A single sample is the source of the 30 T cell receptor beta chains below, sequenced in a study of T cells in Graves' hyperthyroidism and ophthalmopathy. TCR beta CDR3 regions were amplified from RNA transcripts. When the TCR CDR3 underwent first-round RT-PCR, the HTBI primer set was used. A single record per CDR3 protein comes from TCRdb applying MiXCR to the multiplex PCR reads. The sample lists fewer than 300,000 distinct CDR3 sequences; approximately 16% were seen once. Sequenced material: blood. The source of these receptors is a woman aged 45-59 years with Graves' hyperthyroidism that later progressed to Graves' ophthalmopathy.

The chain links TRBV11-1 to TRBJ2-7; 7 nucleotides match TRBD2. The V gene's germline CDR1 is SGHAT and CDR2 FQDESV (reference sequence). CDR3 length: 18 amino acids. The V and J ends lost 3 bases and 2 bases, in that order; junction bases with no gene match: 16. CDR3 residues: CASSLGGSRGTTPYEQYF. In DNA, the CDR3 is TGTGCCAGCAGCTTGGGAGGGTCGCGCGGGACTACACCCTACGAGCAGTACTTC.

This clonotype was seen repeatedly, ten times or more. The rearrangement uses TRBV20-1 and TRBJ2-1; 8 bases agree with TRBD2. Germline V CDR1 and CDR2: DFQATT, SNEGSKA (reference sequence). This CDR3 is built from 15 residues. The J segment lost 4 bases and the V segment lost 5 bases, leaving 10 bases of the junction unmatched. For the CDR3, the DNA is TGCAGTGCTGCTCAACCGGGACTAGGGTACAATGAGCAGTTCTTC. It codes for CSAAQPGLGYNEQFF.

This clonotype has more than one count but fewer than ten. This may come from a read error, since a much larger clone is one base off. The V and J genes are TRBV10-3 and TRBJ2-2; the D gene is possibly TRBD2 (6 bases). CDR3 length: 15 residues. CDR1 is ENHRY, CDR2 SYGVKD, per germline. With 5 bases removed from V and 5 bases from J, the gap between germline ends came to 15 bases. As DNA, the CDR3 is TGTGCCATCAGTAATCCTAGCGTGGGAACCGGGGAGCTGTTTTTT. This translates into CAISNPSVGTGELFF.

This clonotype has a count of ten or more. This chain joins TRBV6-1 and TRBJ2-7; 8 bases fit TRBD2. The trim removed 2 bases at V and 6 bases at J, leaving 9 bases unmatched. The CDR3 runs 15 residues. The germline gives CDR1 MNHNS, CDR2 SASEGT. The CDR3 protein is CASSERTSFSLEQYF. CDR3 DNA sequence: TGTGCCAGCAGTGAACGGACTAGCTTTTCTCTCGAGCAGTACTTC.

The J gene is TRBJ2-6, the V gene TRBV11-2; 10 bases align to TRBD2. CDR3 length equals 17 residues. V lost 5 bases and J lost 2; bases outside the gene matches: 6. Germline V CDR1 and CDR2: SGHAT, FQNNGV. The CDR3 DNA follows: TGTGCCAGCAGCGCGCTAGCGGGAGTCGCTGGGGCCAACGTCCTGACTTTC. Translation: CASSALAGVAGANVLTF. The whole variable domain, filled in from reference TRBV11-2 and TRBJ2-6, reads EAGVAQSPRYKIIEKRQSVAFWCNPISGHATLYWYQQILGQGPKLLIQFQNNGVVDDSQLPKDRFSAERLKGVDSTLKIQPAKLEDSAVYLCASSALAGVAGANVLTFGAGSRLTVL.

This clonotype was observed at least ten times. The chain carries TRBV18 and TRBJ1-5; D is ambiguous. Trimming cost V 3 bases and J 7 bases, with 13 bases left between them. The CDR3 covers 14 residues. The germline V gene has CDR1 KGHSH and CDR2 LQKENI. CDR3: CASSPPPGGQPQHF. The CDR3 DNA sequence: TGTGCCAGCTCACCTCCGCCGGGAGGACAGCCCCAGCATTTT. Variable domain in full (rest from reference TRBV18 and TRBJ1-5): NAGVMQNPRHLVRRRGQEARLRCSPMKGHSHVYWYRQLPEEGLKFMVYLQKENIIDESGMPKERFSAEFPKEGPSILRIQQVVRGDSAAYFCASSPPPGGQPQHFGDGTRLSIL.

This clonotype was detected ten times or more. The chain links TRBV5-8 to TRBJ2-1, with TRBD1 matching 7 bases. CDR1 is SGHTS, CDR2 YDEGEE, per germline. V dropped 2 bases and J dropped 4; count of bases not matched to a gene: 6. This CDR3 spans 15 amino acids. The CDR3 protein is CASSLSGQSYNEQFF. The CDR3 nucleotides are TGTGCCAGCAGCTTATCGGGACAGTCTTACAATGAGCAGTTCTTC.

This clonotype was seen repeatedly, ten times or more. The chain is built from TRBV3-1 and TRBJ2-7; D is undetermined. This CDR3 has 15 residues. Germline V lookup: CDR1 LGHDT, CDR2 YNNKEL (reference sequence). Trimming pared 4 bases from V and 3 bases from J, leaving 16 bases between. The DNA for the CDR3 is TGTGCCAGCAGCCTAACCCCGAACCCCGGCTACGAGCAGTACTTC. Translated, it gives CASSLTPNPGYEQYF.

This clonotype was seen at least ten times. This chain connects TRBV7-9 to TRBJ2-3, with 7 bases identical to TRBD2. V shed 2 bases and J 0 bases; nucleotides not matched to a gene: 14. The CDR3 contains 19 residues. Germline V gene sequence: CDR1 SEHNR, CDR2 FQNEAQ (reference sequence). The DNA of the CDR3 is TGTGCCAGCAGCTTATCACCCGGGGGGTCCCGGCGAAGCACAGATACGCAGTATTTT. This encodes CASSLSPGGSRRSTDTQYF.

This chain links TRBV19 with TRBJ2-3, with no clear D. Trimming left V 2 bases short and J 5 bases short, with 14 bases between. The CDR3 extends over 15 amino acids. Germline-derived CDR1 and CDR2 are LNHDA and SQIVND (reference sequence). DNA of the CDR3: TGTGCCAGTAGTATACGCCATCGAATGGGAGATACGCAGTATTTT. It specifies CASSIRHRMGDTQYF.

This clonotype was detected only once. The chain has TRBV6-1 and TRBJ1-1; TRBD1 matches at 7 bases. The CDR3 length is 12 residues. The J segment lost 8 bases and the V segment lost 6 bases, leaving 6 bases of the junction unmatched. Germline CDR1 MNHNS, CDR2 SASEGT. The CDR3: CASRTPGGEAFF. In nucleotides, the CDR3 is TGTGCCAGCAGGACCCCAGGGGGAGAAGCTTTCTTT.

This clonotype was counted at least ten times. The V call is TRBV28, the J call TRBJ1-4; D not certain. Germline values: CDR1 MDHEN, CDR2 SYDVKM. V lost 6 bases and J lost 10, with 12 bases in between. This CDR3 has 12 amino acids. CDR3 amino acids: CASRDSGRKLFF. CDR3 sequence (DNA): TGTGCCAGCAGGGACTCCGGGAGAAAACTGTTTTTT.

The gene calls are TRBV6-1 and TRBJ2-3, with 11 bases identical to TRBD2. The CDR3 is made up of 19 amino acids. Germline CDR1 and CDR2: MNHNS and SASEGT. The V and J ends lost 10 bases and 5 bases, in that order; junction bases with no gene match: 23. CDR3 sequence reads: CATTMGLGFGTSGLDTQYF. The CDR3 DNA follows: TGTGCCACCACAATGGGACTAGGGTTCGGGACTAGCGGATTAGATACGCAGTATTTT.

This clonotype showed up many times. The chain uses TRBV28 and TRBJ2-1, with 10 bases fitting TRBD2. Germline CDR1 reads MDHEN; CDR2 reads SYDVKM. V dropped 11 bases and J dropped 8; count of bases not matched to a gene: 9. The CDR3 runs to 13 residues. CDR3 coding DNA: TGTGCCGGGACTAGCGACCTCCTCGATGAGCAGTTCTTC. Its protein is CAGTSDLLDEQFF.

This clonotype occurred many times. The rearrangement uses TRBV29-1 and TRBJ2-5; 10 bases align to TRBD1. Germline-derived CDR1 and CDR2 are SQVTM and ANQGSEA. V lost 0 bases, J lost 5 bases, and 9 bases stayed unmatched. The CDR3 consists of 16 residues. CDR3 nucleotide sequence: TGCAGCGTTGAAGATCCGGGGACAGGGGCCCGGGAGACCCAGTACTTC. Protein sequence: CSVEDPGTGARETQYF.

The gene calls are TRBV5-1 and TRBJ2-1; D not certain. Per germline, CDR1 SGHRS and CDR2 YFSETQ. Trimming took off 3 bases at V and 0 bases at J, with 10 bases between the two ends. This CDR3 comprises 15 residues. This chain's CDR3 is CASSSQRSSYNEQFF. The CDR3 region has the DNA TGCGCCAGCAGCTCTCAGAGGAGCTCCTACAATGAGCAGTTCTTC.

This clonotype came up many times. The chain employs TRBV2 and TRBJ2-7; 8 positions agree with TRBD1. The V and J ends lost 8 bases and 6 bases, in that order; junction bases with no gene match: 9. CDR1 is SNHLY and CDR2 is FYNNEI in the germline V gene. The CDR3 contains 13 residues. The CDR3 DNA is TGTGCCAGCGGGGACAGGTCAAGTGCCGAGCAGTACTTC. Translating it yields CASGDRSSAEQYF. Full variable domain (remainder filled in from reference TRBV2 and TRBJ2-7): EPEVTQTPSHQVTQMGQEVILRCVPISNHLYFYWYRQILGQKVEFLVSFYNNEISEKSEIFDDQFSVERPDGSNFTLKIRSTKLEDSAMYFCASGDRSSAEQYFGPGTRLTVT.

This clonotype was seen repeatedly, ten times or more. The chain uses TRBV5-1 and TRBJ1-1, with D uncertain. The CDR3 loop spans 14 amino acids. Germline-derived CDR1 and CDR2 are SGHRS and YFSETQ. V dropped 0 bases and J dropped 3 bases, with 9 bases sitting between them. The CDR3 DNA follows: TGCGCCAGCAGCTTGGGCGCAGCGGACACTGAAGCTTTCTTT. Translation gives CASSLGAADTEAFF. The full variable domain, in which reference TRBV5-1 and TRBJ1-1 provide the parts outside the CDR3, is KAGVTQTPRYLIKTRGQQVTLSCSPISGHRSVSWYQQTPGQGLQFLFEYFSETQRNKGNFPGRFSGRQFSNSRSEMNVSTLELGDSALYLCASSLGAADTEAFFGQGTRLTVV.

This clonotype has a count of ten or more. The chain employs TRBV27 and TRBJ2-7, with D perhaps TRBD1 or TRBD2 (5 bases each). V dropped 2 bases and J dropped 2 bases, with 10 bases sitting between them. Germline V lookup: CDR1 MNHEY, CDR2 SMNVEV (reference sequence). The CDR3 is made up of 14 amino acids. This chain's CDR3 is CASSLRDPTYEQYF. CDR3 in DNA: TGTGCCAGCAGTTTACGGGACCCGACCTACGAGCAGTACTTC.

This clonotype was seen ten or more times. The chain combines TRBV20-1 with TRBJ2-7; no reliable D call. Germline lookup yields CDR1 DFQATT and CDR2 SNEGSKA (reference sequence). This CDR3 contains 14 residues. Trimming stripped 4 bases from V and 4 bases from J, with 17 bases between. This CDR3 reads CSAIYSFEDYEQYF. CDR3 sequence (DNA): TGCAGTGCTATCTACTCGTTCGAGGATTACGAGCAGTACTTC.

This clonotype appeared many times. V is TRBV28 and J is TRBJ1-1; D call uncertain. V lost 10 bases and J 6 bases, leaving 9 bases between the germline ends. CDR1 and CDR2 from the germline V gene are MDHEN and SYDVKM. The CDR3 is 10 amino acids. CDR3 sequence reads: CATQDSEAFF. The CDR3 bases are TGTGCCACCCAGGATTCTGAAGCTTTCTTT.

This clonotype was recorded at least ten times. V is TRBV5-1 and J is TRBJ1-1; D possibly corresponds to TRBD1 (5 bases). V was cut by 0 bases and J by 2 bases, with 8 bases left in between. This CDR3 region has 14 residues. Germline V lookup: CDR1 SGHRS, CDR2 YFSETQ. The CDR3 sequence is CASSLVGGNTEAFF. CDR3 coding DNA: TGCGCCAGCAGCTTGGTTGGGGGTAACACTGAAGCTTTCTTT.

This clonotype showed up many times. V gene TRBV2 combines with J gene TRBJ1-5; 10 bases line up with TRBD1. This CDR3 spans 16 amino acids. The ends lost 6 bases at V and 7 bases at J; junction bases unmatched: 12. The V gene's germline CDR1 is SNHLY and CDR2 FYNNEI. The CDR3 is CASSALTGGGRQPQHF. CDR3 sequence (DNA): TGTGCCAGCAGCGCCTTGACAGGGGGCGGTAGGCAGCCCCAGCATTTT.

This clonotype was seen repeatedly, ten times or more. The chain employs TRBV5-1 and TRBJ2-2; D is tentatively TRBD1 or TRBD2 (5 bases each). The V end lost 7 bases, the J end lost 4 bases, and 14 bases lay between the germline ends. Germline CDR1 and CDR2: SGHRS and YFSETQ. The CDR3 length is 14 residues. The CDR3 coding sequence is TGCGCCAGCGGAACGGGGCCCCCCACCGGGGAGCTGTTTTTT. This gives the protein CASGTGPPTGELFF. The variable domain in full, with the rest retrieved from reference TRBV5-1 and TRBJ2-2, is KAGVTQTPRYLIKTRGQQVTLSCSPISGHRSVSWYQQTPGQGLQFLFEYFSETQRNKGNFPGRFSGRQFSNSRSEMNVSTLELGDSALYLCASGTGPPTGELFFGEGSRLTVL.

The V call is TRBV6-2 or TRBV6-3, the J call TRBJ2-1, with D possibly being TRBD1 (5 bases). Trimming stripped 5 bases from V and 13 bases from J, with 15 bases between. Germline CDR1 is MNHEY and CDR2 is SVGEGT. This CDR3 has 12 residues. The CDR3, as DNA: TGTGCCAGCAGTGCCGACAGTGGGCGCCAGTTCTTC. This encodes CASSADSGRQFF.

This rearrangement joins TRBV2 to TRBJ2-2, with D perhaps matching TRBD1 (6 bases). The length of the CDR3 is 14 residues. Per the germline V gene, CDR1 is SNHLY and CDR2 is FYNNEI. V was shortened by 7 bases and J by 2 bases, with 11 bases between the two germline ends. The CDR3 region has the DNA TGTGCCAGCACCGGACAGAGAAACACCGGGGAGCTGTTTTTT. Its protein is CASTGQRNTGELFF. Filled out from reference TRBV2 and TRBJ2-2, the complete variable domain reads EPEVTQTPSHQVTQMGQEVILRCVPISNHLYFYWYRQILGQKVEFLVSFYNNEISEKSEIFDDQFSVERPDGSNFTLKIRSTKLEDSAMYFCASTGQRNTGELFFGEGSRLTVL.

This rearrangement joins TRBV2 to TRBJ2-2; 8 bases agree with TRBD2. This CDR3 is 14 amino acids long. Germline V gene data show CDR1 as SNHLY and CDR2 as FYNNEI. Trimming at V came to 6 bases and at J to 5 bases, leaving 5 bases not matched to a gene. Written as DNA, the CDR3 is TGTGCCAGCAGAGCGGGAGCGGGAACCGGGGAGCTGTTTTTT. This encodes CASRAGAGTGELFF.

This clonotype was counted many times. A junction end diverges from the germline sequence, so it may reflect a read error. The chain has TRBV7-7 and TRBJ2-2; possibly TRBD1 for D (5 bases). This CDR3 region has 14 residues. The germline V gene has CDR1 SSHAT and CDR2 FNYEAQ (reference sequence). The CDR3 here is CASSLSGATGELFF. DNA of the CDR3: TGTGCTAGCAGCTTAAGTGGGGCCACCGGGGAGCTGTTTTTT. The whole variable domain, remainder taken from reference TRBV7-7 and TRBJ2-2, is GAGVSQSPRYKVTKRGQDVTLRCDPISSHATLYWYQQALGQGPEFLTYFNYEAQPDKSGLPSDRFSAERPEGSISTLTIQRTEQRDSAMYRCASSLSGATGELFFGEGSRLTVL.

The chain employs TRBV7-9 and TRBJ1-2, with D possibly being TRBD1 (5 bases). Trimming left V 5 bases short and J 6 bases short, with 22 bases between. This CDR3 comprises 16 residues. In germline, CDR1 is SEHNR, CDR2 FQNEAQ (reference sequence). CDR3: CASSPPPSPGRNGYTF. In nucleotides, the CDR3 is TGTGCCAGCAGCCCACCCCCTTCCCCAGGGAGGAATGGCTACACCTTC.

This clonotype was seen ten or more times. The chain combines TRBV6-1 with TRBJ1-5; possibly TRBD1 for D (6 bases). Trimming shortened V by 1 base and J by 6 bases, and 16 bases separated the two germline ends. The germline V gene has CDR1 MNHNS and CDR2 SASEGT. There are 16 residues in the CDR3. This CDR3 reads CASSEGQALPVQPQHF. The CDR3 nucleotides read TGTGCCAGCAGTGAAGGACAGGCCCTCCCCGTTCAGCCCCAGCATTTT.